This T cell receptor (beta chain) was observed in a study of T cells in Graves' hyperthyroidism and ophthalmopathy. Uncontrolled infection, other autoimmune disease, pregnancy and lactation each barred patients from inclusion. Diagnoses rested on clinical symptoms, serum thyroxine and TRAb, thyroid ultrasound and orbital computed tomography. Relative to its sample, this clonotype is medium-sized (0.01 to 0.1%). At one boundary the junction diverges from the germline segment, which might be a read error. This CDR3 has 12 residues. Germline-derived CDR1 and CDR2 are SQVTM and ANQGSEA. What was amplified from RNA transcripts were TCR beta CDR3 regions. The HTBI set primed first-round TCR CDR3 RT-PCR. TCRdb processed the multiplex PCR reads anew with MiXCR; each CDR3 protein has one entry. The table lists roughly 570,000 distinct CDR3 sequences, about 43% of them singletons.

This receptor was taken from a woman under 30 with Graves' hyperthyroidism. The V and J genes are TRBV29-1 and TRBJ1-2, with D maybe TRBD1 (6 bases). Sequencing was performed on peripheral blood or thyroid tissue (not recorded which). CDR3 nucleotide sequence: TGCAGCGTTGAAGTCCCTGGAGGGGGATTTGTCTTC. Protein: CSVEVPGGGFVF.